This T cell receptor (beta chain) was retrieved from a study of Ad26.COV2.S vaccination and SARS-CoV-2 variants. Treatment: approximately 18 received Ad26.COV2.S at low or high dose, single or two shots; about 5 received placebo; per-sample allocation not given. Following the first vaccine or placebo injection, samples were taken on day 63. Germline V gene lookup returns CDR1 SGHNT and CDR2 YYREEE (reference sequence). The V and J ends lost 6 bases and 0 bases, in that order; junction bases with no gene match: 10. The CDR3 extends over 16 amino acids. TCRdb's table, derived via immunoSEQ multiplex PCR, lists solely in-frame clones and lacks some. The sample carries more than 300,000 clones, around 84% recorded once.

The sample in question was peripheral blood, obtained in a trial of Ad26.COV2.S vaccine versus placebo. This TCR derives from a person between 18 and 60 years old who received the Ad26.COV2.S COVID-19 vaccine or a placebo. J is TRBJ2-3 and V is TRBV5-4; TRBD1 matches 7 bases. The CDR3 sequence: CASTLKGQPSTDTQYF. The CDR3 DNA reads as TGTGCCAGCACCCTTAAGGGACAGCCGAGCACAGATACGCAGTATTTT.